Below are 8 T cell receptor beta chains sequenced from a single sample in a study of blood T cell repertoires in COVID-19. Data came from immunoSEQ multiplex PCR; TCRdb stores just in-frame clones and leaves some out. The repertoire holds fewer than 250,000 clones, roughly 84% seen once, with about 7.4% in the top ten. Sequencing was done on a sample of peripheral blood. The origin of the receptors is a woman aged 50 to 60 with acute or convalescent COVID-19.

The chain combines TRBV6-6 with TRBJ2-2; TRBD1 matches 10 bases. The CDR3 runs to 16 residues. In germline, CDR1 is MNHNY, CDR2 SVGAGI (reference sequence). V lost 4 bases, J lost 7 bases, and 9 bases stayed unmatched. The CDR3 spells CASSSYRDRGVGELFF. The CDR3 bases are TGTGCCAGCAGTTCCTACCGGGACAGGGGAGTCGGGGAGCTGTTTTTT.

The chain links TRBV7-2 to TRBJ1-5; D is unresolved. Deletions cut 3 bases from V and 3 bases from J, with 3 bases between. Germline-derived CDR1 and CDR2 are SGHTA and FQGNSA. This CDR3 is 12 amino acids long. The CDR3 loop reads CASSFFNQPQHF. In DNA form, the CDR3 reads TGTGCCAGCAGCTTCTTCAATCAGCCCCAGCATTTT.

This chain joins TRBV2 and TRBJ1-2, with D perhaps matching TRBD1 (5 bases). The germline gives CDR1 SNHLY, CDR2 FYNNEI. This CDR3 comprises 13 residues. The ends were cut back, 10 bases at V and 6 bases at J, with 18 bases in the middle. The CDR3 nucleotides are TGTGCCAACCCCTCCCAGGGTGTCGATGGCTACACCTTC. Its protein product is CANPSQGVDGYTF.

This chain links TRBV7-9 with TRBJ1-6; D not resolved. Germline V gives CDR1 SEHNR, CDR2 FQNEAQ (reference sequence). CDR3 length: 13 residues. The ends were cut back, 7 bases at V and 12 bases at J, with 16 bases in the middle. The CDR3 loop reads CASTFGVLLPLHF. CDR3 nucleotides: TGTGCCAGCACCTTCGGGGTGCTATTACCCCTCCACTTT.

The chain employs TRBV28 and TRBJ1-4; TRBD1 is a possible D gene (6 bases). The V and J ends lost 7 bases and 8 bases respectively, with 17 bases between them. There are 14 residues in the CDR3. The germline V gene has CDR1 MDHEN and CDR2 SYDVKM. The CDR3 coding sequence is TGTGCCAGCACCATCCAGGGGAAGTCGGAAAAACTGTTTTTT. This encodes CASTIQGKSEKLFF.

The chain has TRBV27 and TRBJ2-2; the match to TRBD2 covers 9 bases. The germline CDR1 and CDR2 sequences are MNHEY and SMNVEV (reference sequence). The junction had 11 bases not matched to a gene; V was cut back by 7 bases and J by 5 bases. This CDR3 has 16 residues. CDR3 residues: CASTRRGAGGTGELFF. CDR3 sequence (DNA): TGTGCCAGCACCCGAAGGGGAGCGGGAGGTACCGGGGAGCTGTTTTTT.

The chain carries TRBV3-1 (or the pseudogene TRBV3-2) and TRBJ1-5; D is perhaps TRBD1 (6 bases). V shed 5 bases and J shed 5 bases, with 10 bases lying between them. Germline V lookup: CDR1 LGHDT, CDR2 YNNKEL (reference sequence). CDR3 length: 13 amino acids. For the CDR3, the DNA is TGTGCCAGCAGCTCGGACAGTTATCAGCCCCAGCATTTT. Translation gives CASSSDSYQPQHF.

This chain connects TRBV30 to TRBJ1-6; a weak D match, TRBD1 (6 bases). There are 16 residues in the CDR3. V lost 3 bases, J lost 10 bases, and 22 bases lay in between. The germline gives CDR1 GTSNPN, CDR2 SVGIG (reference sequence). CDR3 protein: CAWSSKPDRPESPLHF. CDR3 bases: TGTGCCTGGAGCTCCAAACCCGACAGGCCGGAATCACCCCTCCACTTT.